This T cell receptor beta chain was captured in a study of blood T cell repertoires in COVID-19. As for the study in general: T cells, B-cell-depleted T cells, or PBMCs supplied cDNA or gDNA.

V lost 8 bases to trimming and J lost 2 bases, with 12 bases between them. In germline, CDR1 is MNHEY, CDR2 SMNVEV (reference sequence). The CDR3 runs 13 residues. In the case of this clone: Other DNA sequences in the sample encode the same CDR3.

Using immunoSEQ multiplex PCR, the repertoire was profiled, and TCRdb retains in-frame clones only, with some absent. In the table there are around 220,000 clones, just over 90% of which are singletons. This receptor was obtained from a woman aged 18-29 years who had recovered from COVID-19. Specimen: PBMCs or T cells enriched from blood (not recorded which). This sequence joins TRBV27 and TRBJ2-5; D is possibly TRBD1 (5 bases). The CDR3 DNA sequence: TGTGCCAGCGGCCGTGACAGACAAGAGACCCAGTACTTC. This encodes CASGRDRQETQYF.